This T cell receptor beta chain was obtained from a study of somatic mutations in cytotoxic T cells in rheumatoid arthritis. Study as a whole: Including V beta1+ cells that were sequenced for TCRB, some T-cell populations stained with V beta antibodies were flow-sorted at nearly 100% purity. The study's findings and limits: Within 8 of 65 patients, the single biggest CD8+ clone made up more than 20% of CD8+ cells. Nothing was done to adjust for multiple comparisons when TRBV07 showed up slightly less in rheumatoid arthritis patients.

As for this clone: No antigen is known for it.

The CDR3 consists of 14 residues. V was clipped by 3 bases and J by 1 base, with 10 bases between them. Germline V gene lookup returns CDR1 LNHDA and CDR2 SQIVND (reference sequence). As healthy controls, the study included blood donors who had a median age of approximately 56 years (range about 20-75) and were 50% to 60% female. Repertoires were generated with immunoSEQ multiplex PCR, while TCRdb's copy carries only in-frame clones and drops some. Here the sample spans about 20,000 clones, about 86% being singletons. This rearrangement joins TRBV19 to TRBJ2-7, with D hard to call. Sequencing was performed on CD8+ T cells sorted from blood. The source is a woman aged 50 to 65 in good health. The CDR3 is CASSIGFGSYEQYF. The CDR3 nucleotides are TGTGCCAGTAGTATCGGTTTTGGTTCCTACGAGCAGTACTTC.